The present TCR beta chain was sequenced within a study of cytomegalovirus exposure and HLA in healthy donors. For the study at large: In terms of ancestry, the Caucasian-associated cluster contained roughly 81% of the roughly 400 genotyped donors.

V lost 3 bases and J lost 4; bases outside the gene matches: 3. Germline-derived CDR1 and CDR2 are SGHNT and YENEEA. This CDR3 contains 13 residues. As for the donors, each was a healthy bone marrow donor. There were likely unrecorded immune exposures, though donors were nominally healthy when sampled. In the PCR, 60 Vbeta and 13 Jbeta primers were used. Clones were sequenced by immunoSEQ multiplex PCR, and TCRdb holds only the in-frame ones, with some missing. The sample lists some 250,000 clones, 82% occurring once. Source material: PBMCs. The V gene is TRBV11-3, the J gene TRBJ2-7, with 7 bases lining up with TRBD1. The origin of this receptor is a woman in her forties in good health and CMV-seropositive. For the CDR3, the DNA is TGTGCCAGCAGCTTTGACAGGGTTTACGAGCAGTACTTC. This translates into CASSFDRVYEQYF.